This entry lists 6 T cell receptor beta chains sequenced from one sample in a study of T cells in Graves' hyperthyroidism and ophthalmopathy. TCR beta CDR3 region amplification was performed from RNA transcripts. The study used the HTBI primer set for a first-round RT-PCR of the TCR CDR3. TCRdb independently ran MiXCR on the multiplex PCR reads; one entry per CDR3 protein. This table has 500,000 to 800,000 distinct CDR3 sequences, nearly 45% appearing once. The sequenced sample was peripheral blood or thyroid tissue (not recorded which). The receptors shown here come from an adult man with Graves' disease, either hyperthyroidism or ophthalmopathy (not recorded which).

The chain couples TRBV2 to TRBJ1-6; the D gene is possibly TRBD1 (5 bases). The CDR3 is 16 residues long. Germline CDR1 reads SNHLY; CDR2 reads FYNNEI. V was pared by 5 bases and J by 5 bases, with 16 bases between. The CDR3 sequence: CASSRSRDGDNSPLHF. The CDR3 DNA follows: TGTGCCAGCAGTAGGTCCCGGGACGGTGATAATTCACCCCTCCACTTT.

This chain joins TRBV29-1 and TRBJ1-5; D perhaps matches TRBD1 (6 bases). Per germline, CDR1 SQVTM and CDR2 ANQGSEA. This CDR3 is built from 13 residues. The V and J ends lost 8 bases and 2 bases respectively, with 13 bases between them. Here the CDR3 DNA reads TGCAGCAGTGTCTACAGGGGCAATCAGCCCCAGCATTTT. Amino acid sequence: CSSVYRGNQPQHF.

This sequence joins TRBV10-3 and TRBJ1-3, with unresolved D. Germline-derived CDR1 and CDR2 are ENHRY and SYGVKD. The CDR3 is made up of 15 amino acids. V was clipped by 10 bases and J by 0 bases, with 16 bases between them. The CDR3 region is CASSSDWSSGNTIYF. The CDR3 bases are TGTGCCAGCAGCTCCGACTGGAGCTCTGGAAACACCATATATTTT.

As to this clonotype: At one end the junction does not follow the germline gene, possibly because of a read error. This chain uses TRBV19 with TRBJ1-5; 7 bases are a match to TRBD1. The CDR3 has 16 residues. Germline values: CDR1 LNHDA, CDR2 SQIVND (reference sequence). CDR3 sequence (DNA): TGCGCCAGCAGCCAGGACAGGTCACGACGTGGTCAGTCCCAGCATTTT. Protein sequence: CASSQDRSRRGQSQHF.

Of note for this clonotype: An end of the junction does not agree with germline; a read error may underlie this. The chain combines TRBV2 with TRBJ1-2; 8 bases are a match to TRBD1. Germline V gene sequence: CDR1 SNHLY, CDR2 FYNNEI. This CDR3 has 15 amino acids. The chain's CDR3 is CATSEMGTGWYGYTF. The DNA of the CDR3 is TGTGCCACCAGTGAAATGGGGACAGGCTGGTATGGCTACACCTTC.

This clonotype was observed a few times. J is TRBJ1-2 and V is TRBV7-9; D is possibly TRBD1 (6 bases). V was clipped by 2 bases and J by 2 bases, with 12 bases between them. Germline lookup yields CDR1 SEHNR and CDR2 FQNEAQ (reference sequence). The CDR3 is 15 residues long. The CDR3 DNA reads as TGTGCCAGCAGCTTACCTCCGGGGGCGAACTATGGCTACACCTTC. As protein: CASSLPPGANYGYTF. The entire variable domain, with the rest obtained from reference TRBV7-9 and TRBJ1-2, is as follows: DTGVSQNPRHKITKRGQNVTFRCDPISEHNRLYWYRQTLGQGPEFLTYFQNEAQLEKSRLLSDRFSAERPKGSFSTLEIQRTEQGDSAMYLCASSLPPGANYGYTFGSGTRLTVV.